This entry lists 18 T cell receptor beta chains sequenced from one sample in a study of graft-versus-host responses after intestinal transplantation (dated by TCRdb to the early 2020s). This specimen's time point label, per the study, means: cells obtained before transplantation from donor or recipient. Their antigen targets remain unknown. Libraries were built with the immunoSEQ multiplex PCR assay. The clones in this table, taken by TCRdb from immuneACCESS, are in-frame only. Not every clone is retained; where verified, under half of the shortfall comes from an unresolved V gene, and the cause of the rest is unknown. The sample contains around 120,000 clones, about 95% of them found a single time. The ten largest clonotypes hold more than 3% of the sample. The specimen comprised unstimulated CD8+ T cells sorted from spleen or lymph node cells, sampled before intestinal transplant. The receptors derive from a human donor who received an intestinal transplant.

This rearrangement joins TRBV7-9 to TRBJ2-1, with D unresolved. The CDR3 has 12 amino acids. The germline gives CDR1 SEHNR, CDR2 FQNEAQ (reference sequence). V dropped 3 bases and J dropped 15 bases, with 15 bases sitting between them. This CDR3 is CASSFGSRRLFF. Here the CDR3 DNA reads TGTGCCAGCAGCTTTGGATCTAGGCGCCTGTTCTTC.

The chain joins TRBV11-3 to TRBJ2-1; D is uncertain. The CDR3 runs 17 residues. Germline CDR1 SGHNT, CDR2 YENEEA. Trimming shortened V by 4 bases and J by 0 bases, and 16 bases separated the two germline ends. The CDR3 loop reads CASSSREGWGSYNEQFF. The CDR3 DNA is TGTGCCAGCAGCTCCCGAGAAGGGTGGGGCTCCTACAATGAGCAGTTCTTC. The complete variable domain, with remaining parts taken from reference TRBV11-3 and TRBJ2-1, reads EAGVVQSPRYKIIEKKQPVAFWCNPISGHNTLYWYLQNLGQGPELLIRYENEEAVDDSQLPKDRFSAERLKGVDSTLKIQPAELGDSAVYLCASSSREGWGSYNEQFFGPGTRLTVL.

The chain is built from TRBV7-9 and TRBJ2-7; maybe TRBD1 (6 bases). V lost 1 base and J lost 4, with 11 bases in between. The CDR3 length is 14 residues. Germline V gene lookup returns CDR1 SEHNR and CDR2 FQNEAQ (reference sequence). The CDR3 sequence is CASSLGGGEYEQYF. Written as DNA, the CDR3 is TGTGCCAGCAGCTTAGGAGGGGGTGAATACGAGCAGTACTTC.

V is TRBV5-4 and J is TRBJ2-7; the match to TRBD2 covers 10 bases. The V gene's germline CDR1 is SGHNT and CDR2 YYREEE (reference sequence). V was clipped by 4 bases and J by 5 bases; unmatched bases: 12. CDR3 length: 16 amino acids. The CDR3 here is CASSHSRLAGEHEQYF. In DNA, the CDR3 is TGTGCCAGCAGCCATTCAAGGCTAGCGGGAGAGCACGAGCAGTACTTC.

This clone occurred once. Written as DNA, the CDR3 is TGTGCCAGCAGGATCGTCTCTTCCACAGATACGCAGTATTTT. This encodes CASRIVSSTDTQYF. The genes are TRBV28 and TRBJ2-3, with D unresolved. The CDR3 runs to 14 residues. Trimming shortened V by 6 bases and J by 2 bases, and 12 bases separated the two germline ends. The germline V gene encodes CDR1 MDHEN and CDR2 SYDVKM.

This rearrangement joins TRBV4-2 to TRBJ2-7, with 8 bases lining up with TRBD2. This CDR3 is 15 amino acids long. CDR1 and CDR2 from the germline V gene are LGHNA and YNFKEQ. Trimming at V came to 1 base and at J to 4 bases, leaving 6 bases not matched to a gene. The CDR3 is CASSQGSGSLYEQYF. In DNA form, the CDR3 reads TGTGCCAGCAGCCAAGGGAGCGGGAGTTTATACGAGCAGTACTTC.

The chain carries TRBV27 and TRBJ2-1; 8 bases are a match to TRBD2. The germline V gene has CDR1 MNHEY and CDR2 SMNVEV (reference sequence). This CDR3 is built from 16 residues. V trimming: 3 bases; J trimming: 0 bases; junction bases outside the gene matches: 4. As DNA, the CDR3 is TGTGCCAGCAGTTTCTTAGCGGGACCCTCCTACAATGAGCAGTTCTTC. Translation: CASSFLAGPSYNEQFF.

The V gene is TRBV7-9, the J gene TRBJ1-5; 8 bases agree with TRBD1. Trimming took 5 bases from V and 9 from J; bases not matched to a gene: 9. Germline CDR1 and CDR2: SEHNR and FQNEAQ (reference sequence). This CDR3 contains 14 residues. CDR3 DNA: TGTGCCAGCAGCCCACCGGGACAGGTATGGCCCCAGCATTTT. Protein product: CASSPPGQVWPQHF.

This rearrangement joins TRBV5-1 to TRBJ2-5; 7 nucleotides agree with TRBD1. From germline, CDR1 is SGHRS and CDR2 YFSETQ. The trim removed 7 bases at V and 3 bases at J, leaving 3 bases unmatched. This CDR3 has 12 amino acids. The chain's CDR3 is CASRDSEETQYF. The CDR3 bases are TGCGCCAGCCGGGACAGCGAAGAGACCCAGTACTTC.

This clone was picked up a small number of times. The genes are TRBV2 and TRBJ2-7, with 13 bases fitting TRBD2. With V trimmed by 2 bases and J by 4 bases, 5 bases remained unmatched. The germline V gene encodes CDR1 SNHLY and CDR2 FYNNEI. This CDR3 region has 16 residues. CDR3 bases: TGTGCCAGCAGTGAAAGGGGACTAGCGGGACTTTACGAGCAGTACTTC. This codes for CASSERGLAGLYEQYF.

This clone was seen a single time. The chain couples TRBV10-3 to TRBJ2-5; D might be TRBD2 (6 bases). The J call could be wrong; TRBJ2-7 is a better fit for the DNA end. Germline V gives CDR1 ENHRY, CDR2 SYGVKD. The CDR3 sequence is 16 residues long. The CDR3 reads CAISESGGTQFYEQYF. In nucleotides, the CDR3 is TGTGCCATCAGTGAGTCCGGGGGAACGCAATTTTACGAGCAGTACTTC.

The chain links TRBV15 to TRBJ2-1, with 8 nucleotides matching TRBD2. The CDR3 has 16 amino acids. Germline assignment: CDR1 LNHNV and CDR2 YYDKDF (reference sequence). Trimming at V came to 3 bases and at J to 2 bases, leaving 6 bases not matched to a gene. In DNA form, the CDR3 reads TGTGCCACCAGCAGTATTTCGGGACTAGCCTACAATGAGCAGTTCTTC. Residues: CATSSISGLAYNEQFF.

The rearrangement uses TRBV27 and TRBJ1-4; D remains ambiguous. The CDR3 is 13 amino acids. The V end was cut by 3 bases, the J end by 2 bases, with 4 bases between. Germline-derived CDR1 and CDR2 are MNHEY and SMNVEV (reference sequence). This CDR3 reads CASSFGTNEKLFF. The CDR3 bases are TGTGCCAGCAGTTTTGGTACTAATGAAAAACTGTTTTTT.

About this clone itself: This sample also contains other DNA sequences that code for the same CDR3. The chain is built from TRBV9 and TRBJ2-1, with D tentatively TRBD2 (5 bases). The germline V and J ends were trimmed by 1 base and 0 bases, with 8 bases remaining between them. The CDR3 is 15 residues long. The germline V gene has CDR1 SGDLS and CDR2 YYNGEE. Here the CDR3 DNA reads TGTGCCAGCAGCGTAAGCGGAAGCTCCTACAATGAGCAGTTCTTC. This codes for CASSVSGSSYNEQFF.

V is TRBV27 and J is TRBJ2-7; D may be TRBD1 or TRBD2 (5 bases each). The V end was cut by 2 bases, the J end by 2 bases, with 10 bases between. The CDR3 consists of 14 residues. In germline, CDR1 is MNHEY, CDR2 SMNVEV (reference sequence). The chain's CDR3 is CASSLGLGAYEQYF. The CDR3 DNA reads as TGTGCCAGCAGTTTAGGGCTGGGGGCCTACGAGCAGTACTTC.

The rearrangement links TRBV6-1 to TRBJ2-3; D uncertain. Germline V gives CDR1 MNHNS, CDR2 SASEGT. Trimming removed 1 base at V and 2 bases at J, with 1 base between. The CDR3 is 12 amino acids. CDR3 sequence: CASSEVTDTQYF. CDR3 DNA: TGTGCCAGCAGTGAAGTCACAGATACGCAGTATTTT.

The chain carries TRBV4-3 and TRBJ2-6; D possibly corresponds to TRBD2 (6 bases). The germline V gene has CDR1 LGHNA and CDR2 YSLEER. V lost 0 bases and J 0 bases, leaving 18 bases between the germline ends. This CDR3 is built from 20 residues. CDR3 in DNA: TGCGCCAGCAGCCAAGAGTTCTGGGAAGTCGGGAGCTCTGGGGCCAACGTCCTGACTTTC. Protein sequence: CASSQEFWEVGSSGANVLTF.

V and J are TRBV11-2 and TRBJ1-1; D may be TRBD1 (5 bases). V lost 1 base and J lost 1, with 13 bases in between. The germline gives CDR1 SGHAT, CDR2 FQNNGV. The CDR3 has 16 residues. The CDR3 reads CASSLAGGGSNTEAFF. The CDR3 region has the DNA TGTGCCAGCAGCTTAGCGGGGGGTGGTTCGAACACTGAAGCTTTCTTT.